What follows is one TCR beta chain and its context. This CDR3 spans 16 amino acids. The J segment lost 3 bases and the V segment lost 7 bases, leaving 4 bases of the junction unmatched. The data were taken from a study of CD8 T cells in Susac syndrome. Reverse transcription of about 0.5 to 1 ug RNA was carried out with random hexamers. TCRdb recomputed calls from the immunoSEQ multiplex PCR reads with MiXCR, one row per CDR3 protein. The data show around 99,000 distinct CDR3 sequences, with about 95% seen just once and roughly 0.096% held by the top ten. The sample comprised CD4+ T cells from PBMCs. This sequence joins TRBV12-3 or TRBV12-4 and TRBJ2-1; TRBD2 matches 15 bases. This clonotype was sampled from a human donor in good health. CDR3 in DNA: TGTGCCAGCATCTGGACTAGCGGGGGGGGCTACAATGAGCAGTTCTTC. Protein sequence: CASIWTSGGGYNEQFF.